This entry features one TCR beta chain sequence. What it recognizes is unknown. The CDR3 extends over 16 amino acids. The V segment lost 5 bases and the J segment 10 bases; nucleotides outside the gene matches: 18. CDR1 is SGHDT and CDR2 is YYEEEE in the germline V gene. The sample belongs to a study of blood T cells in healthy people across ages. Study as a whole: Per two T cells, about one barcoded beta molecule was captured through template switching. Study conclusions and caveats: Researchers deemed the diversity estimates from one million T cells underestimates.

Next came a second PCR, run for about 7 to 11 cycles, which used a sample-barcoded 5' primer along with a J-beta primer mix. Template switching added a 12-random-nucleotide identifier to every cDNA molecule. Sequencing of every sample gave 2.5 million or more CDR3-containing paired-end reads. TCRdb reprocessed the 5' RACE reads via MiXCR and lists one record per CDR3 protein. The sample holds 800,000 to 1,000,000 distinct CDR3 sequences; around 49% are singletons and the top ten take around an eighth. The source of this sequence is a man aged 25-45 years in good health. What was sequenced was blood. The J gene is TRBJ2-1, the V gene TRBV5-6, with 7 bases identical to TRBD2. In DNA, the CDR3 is TGTGCCAGCAGTCTTCTGGATGCTAGCGGCAGGTCGGAGCAGTTCTTC. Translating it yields CASSLLDASGRSEQFF.